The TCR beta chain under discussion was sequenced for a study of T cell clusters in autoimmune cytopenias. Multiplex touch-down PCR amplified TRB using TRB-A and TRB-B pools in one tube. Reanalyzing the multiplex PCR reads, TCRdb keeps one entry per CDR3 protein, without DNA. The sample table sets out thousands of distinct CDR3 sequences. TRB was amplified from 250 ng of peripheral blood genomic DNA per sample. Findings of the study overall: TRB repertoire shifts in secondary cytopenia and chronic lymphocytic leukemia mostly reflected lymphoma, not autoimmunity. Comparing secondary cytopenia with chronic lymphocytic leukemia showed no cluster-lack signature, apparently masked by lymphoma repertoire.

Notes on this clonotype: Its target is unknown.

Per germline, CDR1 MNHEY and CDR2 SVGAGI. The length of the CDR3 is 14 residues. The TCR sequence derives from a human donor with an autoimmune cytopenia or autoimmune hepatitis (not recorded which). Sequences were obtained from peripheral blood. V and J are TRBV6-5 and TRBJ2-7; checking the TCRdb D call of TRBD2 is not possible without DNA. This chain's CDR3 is CASSRTSGRVEQYF.